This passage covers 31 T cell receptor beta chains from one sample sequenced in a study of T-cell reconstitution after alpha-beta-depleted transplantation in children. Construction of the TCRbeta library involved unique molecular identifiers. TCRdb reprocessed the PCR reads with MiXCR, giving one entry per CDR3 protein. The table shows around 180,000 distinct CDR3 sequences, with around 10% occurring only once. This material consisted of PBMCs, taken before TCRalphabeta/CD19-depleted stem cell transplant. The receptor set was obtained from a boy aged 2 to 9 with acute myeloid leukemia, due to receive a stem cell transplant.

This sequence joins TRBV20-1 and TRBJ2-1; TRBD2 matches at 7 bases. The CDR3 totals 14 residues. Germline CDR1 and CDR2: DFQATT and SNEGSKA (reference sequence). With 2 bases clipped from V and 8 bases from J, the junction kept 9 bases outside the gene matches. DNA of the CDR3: TGCAGTGCTAGAACGGGACTACTCGCCGATGAGCAGTTCTTC. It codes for CSARTGLLADEQFF.

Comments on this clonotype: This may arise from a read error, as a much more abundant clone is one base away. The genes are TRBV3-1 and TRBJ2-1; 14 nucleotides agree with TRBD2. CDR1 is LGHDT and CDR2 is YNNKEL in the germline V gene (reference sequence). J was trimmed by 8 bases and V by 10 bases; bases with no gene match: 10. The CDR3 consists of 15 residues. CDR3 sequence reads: CATSQGLAGAYEQFF. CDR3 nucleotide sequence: TGTGCCACCTCCCAGGGACTAGCGGGAGCTTATGAGCAGTTCTTC.

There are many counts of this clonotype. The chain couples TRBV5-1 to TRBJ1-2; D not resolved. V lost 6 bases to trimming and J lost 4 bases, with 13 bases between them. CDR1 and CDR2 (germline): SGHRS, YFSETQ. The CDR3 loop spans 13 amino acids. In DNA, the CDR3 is TGCGCCAGCAAGGCCCTCGGCGGCTATGGCTACACCTTC. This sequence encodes CASKALGGYGYTF.

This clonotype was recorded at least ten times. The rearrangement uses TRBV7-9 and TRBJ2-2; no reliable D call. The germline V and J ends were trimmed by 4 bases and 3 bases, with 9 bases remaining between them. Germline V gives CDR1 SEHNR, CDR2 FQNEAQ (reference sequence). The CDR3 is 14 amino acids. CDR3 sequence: CASSSGWDTGELFF. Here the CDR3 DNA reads TGTGCCAGCAGCTCCGGGTGGGACACCGGGGAGCTGTTTTTT.

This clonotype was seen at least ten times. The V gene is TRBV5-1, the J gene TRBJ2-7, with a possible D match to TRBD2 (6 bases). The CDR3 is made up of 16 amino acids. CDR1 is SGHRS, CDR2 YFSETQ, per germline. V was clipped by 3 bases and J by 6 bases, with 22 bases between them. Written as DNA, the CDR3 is TGCGCCAGCAGCTCCGTTGGCCCTAGCAAGGAGGGCGAGCAGTACTTC. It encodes CASSSVGPSKEGEQYF.

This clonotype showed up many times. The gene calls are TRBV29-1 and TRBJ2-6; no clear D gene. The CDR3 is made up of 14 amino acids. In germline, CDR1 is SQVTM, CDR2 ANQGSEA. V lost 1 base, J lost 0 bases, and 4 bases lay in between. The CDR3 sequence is CSVEGGSGANVLTF. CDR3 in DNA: TGCAGCGTTGAAGGGGGCTCTGGGGCCAACGTCCTGACTTTC.

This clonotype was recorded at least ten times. The DNA of the CDR3 is TGTGCCAGCAGTTACTCGCCGACAGCCCTATACAATGAGCAGTTCTTC. It translates to CASSYSPTALYNEQFF. This chain connects TRBV6-5 to TRBJ2-1, with D perhaps TRBD1 (5 bases). This CDR3 is built from 16 residues. V lost 0 bases, J lost 4 bases, and 13 bases lay in between. From germline, CDR1 is MNHEY and CDR2 SVGAGI.

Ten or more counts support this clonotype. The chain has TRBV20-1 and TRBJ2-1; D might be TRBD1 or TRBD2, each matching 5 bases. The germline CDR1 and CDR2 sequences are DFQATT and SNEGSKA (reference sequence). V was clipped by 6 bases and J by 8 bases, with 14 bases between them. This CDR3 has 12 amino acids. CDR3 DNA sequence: TGCAGTGCCTCCATGGGGGTCCATGAGCAGTTCTTC. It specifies CSASMGVHEQFF.

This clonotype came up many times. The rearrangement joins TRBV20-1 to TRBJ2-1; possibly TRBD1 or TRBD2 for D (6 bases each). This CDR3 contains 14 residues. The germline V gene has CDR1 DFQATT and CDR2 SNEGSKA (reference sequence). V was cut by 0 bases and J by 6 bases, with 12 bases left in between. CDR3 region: CSARDLEGGNEQFF. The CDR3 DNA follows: TGCAGTGCTAGAGATCTGGAGGGGGGCAATGAGCAGTTCTTC.

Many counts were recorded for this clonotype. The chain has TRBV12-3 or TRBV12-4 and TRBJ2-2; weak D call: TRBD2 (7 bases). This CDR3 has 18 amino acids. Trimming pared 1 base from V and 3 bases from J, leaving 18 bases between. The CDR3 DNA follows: TGTGCCAGCAGTTTAGATTGGAGGGGGGGACATTACACCGGGGAGCTGTTTTTT. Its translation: CASSLDWRGGHYTGELFF.

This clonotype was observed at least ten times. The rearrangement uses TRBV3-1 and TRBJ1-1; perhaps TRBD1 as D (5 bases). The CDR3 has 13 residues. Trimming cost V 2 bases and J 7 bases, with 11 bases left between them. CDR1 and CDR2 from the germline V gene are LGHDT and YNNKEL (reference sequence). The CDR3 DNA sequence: TGTGCCAGCAGCCAATCCTCTCAGGGTGAAGCTTTCTTT. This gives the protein CASSQSSQGEAFF.

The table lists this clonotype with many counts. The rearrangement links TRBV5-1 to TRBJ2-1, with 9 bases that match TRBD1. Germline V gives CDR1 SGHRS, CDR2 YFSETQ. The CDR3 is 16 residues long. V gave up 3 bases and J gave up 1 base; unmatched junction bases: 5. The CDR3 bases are TGCGCCAGCAGCTGGGGACAGGGATCGTCCTACAATGAGCAGTTCTTC. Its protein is CASSWGQGSSYNEQFF.

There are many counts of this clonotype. CDR3 in amino acids: CSVEGTGVRDTQYF. CDR3 nucleotides: TGCAGCGTTGAAGGGACAGGGGTTAGAGATACGCAGTATTTT. The chain employs TRBV29-1 and TRBJ2-3; 9 nucleotides agree with TRBD1. The CDR3 totals 14 residues. CDR1 SQVTM and CDR2 ANQGSEA come from the germline V gene. V trimming: 1 base; J trimming: 5 bases; junction bases outside the gene matches: 4.

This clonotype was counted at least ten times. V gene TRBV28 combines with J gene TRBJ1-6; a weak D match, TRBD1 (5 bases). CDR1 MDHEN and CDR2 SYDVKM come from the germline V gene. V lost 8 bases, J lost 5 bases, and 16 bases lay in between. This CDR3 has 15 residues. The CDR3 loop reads CASYWGGPNNSPLHF. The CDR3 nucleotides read TGTGCCAGCTATTGGGGGGGTCCCAATAATTCACCCCTCCACTTT.

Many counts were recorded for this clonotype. The chain's CDR3 is CATSRETGGSNQPQHF. CDR3 DNA: TGTGCCACCAGCAGAGAGACAGGGGGGAGCAATCAGCCCCAGCATTTT. This chain joins TRBV15 and TRBJ1-5; TRBD1 matches at 9 bases. In germline, CDR1 is LNHNV, CDR2 YYDKDF (reference sequence). Trimming took 0 bases from V and 1 from J; bases not matched to a gene: 1. This CDR3 spans 16 amino acids. The full variable domain, rest sourced from reference TRBV15 and TRBJ1-5, is DAMVIQNPRYQVTQFGKPVTLSCSQTLNHNVMYWYQQKSSQAPKLLFHYYDKDFNNEADTPDNFQSRRPNTSFCFLDIRSPGLGDTAMYLCATSRETGGSNQPQHFGDGTRLSIL.

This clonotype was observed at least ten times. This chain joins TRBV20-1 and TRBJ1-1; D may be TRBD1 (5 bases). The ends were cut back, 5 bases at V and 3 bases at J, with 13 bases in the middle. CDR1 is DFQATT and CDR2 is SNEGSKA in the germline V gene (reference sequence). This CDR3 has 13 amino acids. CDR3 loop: CSASRDGYTEAFF. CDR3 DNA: TGCAGTGCTTCTCGGGACGGCTACACTGAAGCTTTCTTT.

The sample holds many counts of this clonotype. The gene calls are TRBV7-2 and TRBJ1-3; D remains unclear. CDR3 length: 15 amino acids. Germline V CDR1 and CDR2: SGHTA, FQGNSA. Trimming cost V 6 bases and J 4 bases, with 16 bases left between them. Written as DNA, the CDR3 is TGTGCCAGCAGTTTGGTTACGGGCGAAGGAAACACCATATATTTT. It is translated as CASSLVTGEGNTIYF. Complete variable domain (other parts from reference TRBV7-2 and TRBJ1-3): GAGVSQSPSNKVTEKGKDVELRCDPISGHTALYWYRQSLGQGLEFLIYFQGNSAPDKSGLPSDRFSAERTGGSVSTLTIQRTQQEDSAVYLCASSLVTGEGNTIYFGEGSWLTVV.

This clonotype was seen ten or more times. The CDR3 region is CASSPRGGTGANVLTF. As DNA, the CDR3 is TGTGCCAGCAGCCCCCGGGGGGGAACCGGGGCCAACGTCCTGACTTTC. V is TRBV7-6 and J is TRBJ2-6; TRBD2 aligns across 8 bases. The CDR3 loop spans 16 amino acids. V lost 5 bases and J lost 4; bases outside the gene matches: 7. The germline V gene encodes CDR1 SGHVS and CDR2 FNYEAQ.

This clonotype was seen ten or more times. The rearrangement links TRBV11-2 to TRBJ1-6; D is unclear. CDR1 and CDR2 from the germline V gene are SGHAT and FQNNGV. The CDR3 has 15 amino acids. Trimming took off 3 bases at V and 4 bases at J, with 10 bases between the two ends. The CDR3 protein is CASSFSLSYNSPLHF. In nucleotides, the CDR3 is TGTGCCAGCAGCTTTTCTCTTAGTTATAATTCACCCCTCCACTTT. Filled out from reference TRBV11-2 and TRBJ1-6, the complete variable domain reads EAGVAQSPRYKIIEKRQSVAFWCNPISGHATLYWYQQILGQGPKLLIQFQNNGVVDDSQLPKDRFSAERLKGVDSTLKIQPAKLEDSAVYLCASSFSLSYNSPLHFGNGTRLTVT.

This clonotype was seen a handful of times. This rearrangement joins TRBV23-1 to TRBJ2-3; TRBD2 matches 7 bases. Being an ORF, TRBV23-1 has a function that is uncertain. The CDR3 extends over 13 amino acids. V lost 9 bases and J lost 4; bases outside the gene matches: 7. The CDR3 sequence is CARTSFAADTQYF. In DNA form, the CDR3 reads TGCGCCAGGACTAGCTTTGCGGCAGATACGCAGTATTTT.

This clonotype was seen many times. The CDR3 spells CASSPGYSYNEQFF. Here the CDR3 DNA reads TGTGCCAGCAGCCCGGGCTACAGCTACAATGAGCAGTTCTTC. The rearrangement joins TRBV14 to TRBJ2-1; the D is unclear. The CDR3 is 14 amino acids. The V gene's germline CDR1 is SGHDN and CDR2 FVKESK. V lost 4 bases, J lost 3 bases, and 10 bases lay in between.

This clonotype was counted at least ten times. CDR3 loop: CASSLVGAQGYGYTF. The CDR3 DNA is TGTGCCAGCAGTTTAGTGGGGGCTCAAGGCTATGGCTACACCTTC. The chain has TRBV28 and TRBJ1-2; a weak D match, TRBD1 (6 bases). V lost 2 bases, J lost 4 bases, and 14 bases lay in between. Germline CDR1 MDHEN, CDR2 SYDVKM. The CDR3 is made up of 15 amino acids.

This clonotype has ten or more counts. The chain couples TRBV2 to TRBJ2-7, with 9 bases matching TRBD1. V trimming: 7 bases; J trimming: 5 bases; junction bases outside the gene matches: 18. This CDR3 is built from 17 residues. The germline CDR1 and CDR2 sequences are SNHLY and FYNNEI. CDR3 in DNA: TGTGCCAGCAATGGCGCCGGGACAGGGCAACGAATCCACGAGCAGTACTTC. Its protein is CASNGAGTGQRIHEQYF.

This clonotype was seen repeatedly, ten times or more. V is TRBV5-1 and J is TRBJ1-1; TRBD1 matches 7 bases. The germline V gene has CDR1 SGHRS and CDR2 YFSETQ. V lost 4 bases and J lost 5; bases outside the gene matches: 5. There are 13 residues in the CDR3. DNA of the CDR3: TGCGCCAGCAGCCCACAGGGGTGGACTGAAGCTTTCTTT. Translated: CASSPQGWTEAFF.

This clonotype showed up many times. The CDR3 coding sequence is TGTGCCAGCAGCGTAGTCGCAGGGATAGAAGATACGCAGTATTTT. This codes for CASSVVAGIEDTQYF. The J gene is TRBJ2-3, the V gene TRBV9; D might be TRBD1 (5 bases). Trimming took 0 bases from V and 5 from J, leaving 13 bases between them. CDR1 is SGDLS and CDR2 is YYNGEE in the germline V gene. The length of the CDR3 is 15 residues.

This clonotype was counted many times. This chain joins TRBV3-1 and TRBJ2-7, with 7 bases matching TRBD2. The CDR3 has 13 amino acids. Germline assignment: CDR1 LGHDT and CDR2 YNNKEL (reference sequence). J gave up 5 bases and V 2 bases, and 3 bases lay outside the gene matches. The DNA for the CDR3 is TGTGCCAGCAGCCAAACGACTAGCAACGAGCAGTACGTC. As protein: CASSQTTSNEQYV.

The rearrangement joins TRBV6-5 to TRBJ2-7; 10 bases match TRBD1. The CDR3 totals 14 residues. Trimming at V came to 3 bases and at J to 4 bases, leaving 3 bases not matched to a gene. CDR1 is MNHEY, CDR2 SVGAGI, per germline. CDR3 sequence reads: CASSYRTGGYEQYV. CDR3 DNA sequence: TGTGCCAGCAGTTATAGGACAGGGGGTTACGAGCAGTACGTC.

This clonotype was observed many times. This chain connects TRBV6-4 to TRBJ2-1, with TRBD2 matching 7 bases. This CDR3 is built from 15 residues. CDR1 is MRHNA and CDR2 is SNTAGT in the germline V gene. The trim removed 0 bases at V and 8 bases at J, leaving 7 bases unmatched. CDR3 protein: CASSDSGGEGDEQFF. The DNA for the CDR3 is TGTGCCAGCAGTGACTCTGGCGGGGAGGGAGATGAGCAGTTCTTC.

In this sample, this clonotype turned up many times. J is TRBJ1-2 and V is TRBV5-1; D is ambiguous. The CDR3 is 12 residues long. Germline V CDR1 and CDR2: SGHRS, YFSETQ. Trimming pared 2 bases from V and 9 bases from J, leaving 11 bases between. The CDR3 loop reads CASSFERDSYTF. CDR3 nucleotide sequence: TGCGCCAGCAGCTTCGAAAGGGATAGCTACACCTTC.

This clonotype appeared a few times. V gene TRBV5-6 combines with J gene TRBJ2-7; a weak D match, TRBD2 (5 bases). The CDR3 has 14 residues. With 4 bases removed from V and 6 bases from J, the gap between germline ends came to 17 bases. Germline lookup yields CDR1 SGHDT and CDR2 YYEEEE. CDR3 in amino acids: CASSPRVGWSEQYV. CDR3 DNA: TGTGCCAGCAGCCCGCGGGTGGGATGGAGCGAGCAGTACGTC.

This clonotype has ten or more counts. The CDR3 spells CASSPGKGPNQPQHF. CDR3 sequence (DNA): TGTGCCAGCAGTCCCGGGAAGGGACCCAATCAGCCCCAGCATTTT. The chain uses TRBV27 and TRBJ1-5; a weak D match, TRBD1 (5 bases). In germline, CDR1 is MNHEY, CDR2 SMNVEV (reference sequence). With 5 bases removed from V and 3 bases from J, the gap between germline ends came to 14 bases. The CDR3 covers 15 residues.